Listed below are T cell receptor beta chains from one sample, sequenced in a study of T cells in Graves' hyperthyroidism and ophthalmopathy. TCRdb ran MiXCR on the multiplex PCR reads and lists one entry per CDR3 protein. This table has about 540,000 distinct CDR3 sequences, around 45% appearing once. Source material: peripheral blood or thyroid tissue (not recorded which). Receptor source: a woman aged 18-35 years with Graves' hyperthyroidism. CDR3s leave out the opening cysteine and the closing phenylalanine or tryptophan. Each record gives: clone size, CDR3 length, V gene, J gene, CDR3 protein. Part of the rows lack a size; the others show once, few, many or a class for expanded clones.

>once|14|TRBV7-9|TRBJ2-5
ASSPQGVIERETQY
>many|13|TRBV5-1|TRBJ2-2
ASSSGTSSPGELF
>many|12|TRBV29-1|TRBJ2-7
SVGASKAIPEQY
>NA|14|TRBV19|TRBJ2-6
ASSPGGTAGANVLT
>NA|12|TRBV5-1|TRBJ2-1
ARSSTGTGNEQF
>many|13|TRBV19|TRBJ1-5
ASSPTGLFNQPQH
>few|13|TRBV24-1|TRBJ2-1
ATSVWNLGHNEQF
>NA|14|TRBV7-9|TRBJ2-7
ASSLFPRVKGYEQY
>NA|11|TRBV20-1|TRBJ1-3
SAWGFGGYTIY
>many|10|TRBV20-1|NA
SARDPTDTQY
>many|13|TRBV7-2|TRBJ2-7
ASSGLPTVLGEQY
>NA|12|TRBV7-8|TRBJ1-1
ASRKGQGAAEAF
>few|11|TRBV10-3|TRBJ2-1
AIGKPSDNEQF
>NA|12|TRBV10-3|TRBJ2-7
AISEGQGWIEQY
>many|12|TRBV14|TRBJ1-2
ASSSRQGRDGYT
>once|9|TRBV29-1|TRBJ2-5
SVQGGETQY
>many|15|TRBV24-1|TRBJ1-2
ATSDPSDRAPNYGYT
>many|12|TRBV2|TRBJ1-5
ASSDLTSNQPQH
>NA|16|TRBV10-1|TRBJ2-5
ASSANRELAGDEETQY
>NA|11|TRBV12-3/TRBV12-4|TRBJ1-1
ASSKWTNTEAF
>NA|12|TRBV7-3|TRBJ2-5
ASSGEGDVKTQY
>few|10|TRBV9|TRBJ2-3
ASSVGTDTQY
>NA|15|TRBV14|TRBJ2-2
ASSRLASGRAFGELF
>many|13|TRBV12-3/TRBV12-4|TRBJ2-7
ASSSITRGRDEQY
>many|9|TRBV11-3|TRBJ1-4
ASSQNEKLF
>many|12|TRBV24-1|TRBJ1-5
ATSDRQGGGTQH
>NA|12|TRBV14|TRBJ2-2
VSSQVANTGELF
>NA|11|TRBV10-2|TRBJ2-4
ASSGTTKNIQY
>NA|13|TRBV11-2|TRBJ2-7
ASRSGTGGGYEQY
>NA|11|TRBV7-2|TRBJ1-5
ASSGPGNQPQH
>NA|13|TRBV29-1|TRBJ2-7
SALGGGRGSYEQY
>NA|13|TRBV5-4|TRBJ2-7
ASSLSTSGIAEQY
>NA|15|TRBV7-2|TRBJ2-7
ASSPLVTSGRGGEQY
>NA|15|TRBV10-3|TRBJ2-7
AISESGTGGLAYEQY
>NA|12|TRBV29-1|TRBJ1-5
SASQGYSNQPQH
>NA|13|TRBV7-9|NA
ASSLRDRGNDGYT
>NA|14|TRBV7-2|TRBJ2-3
ASSPRNGRATDTQY
>many|11|TRBV20-1|TRBJ2-7
SALEGGRYEQY
>NA|10|TRBV29-1|TRBJ2-7
SVEGDGYEQY
>NA|12|TRBV7-9|TRBJ2-1
ASSLTGRYNEQF
>many|13|TRBV12-3/TRBV12-4|TRBJ1-4
ASSPARAVWEKLF
>many|15|TRBV5-5|TRBJ2-2
ASSRSRQGGTPGELF
>many|11|TRBV3-1|TRBJ2-7
ASSQSTDYEQY
>once|15|TRBV24-1|TRBJ2-2
TTSASGSGANTGELF
>NA|11|TRBV6-1|TRBJ2-7
ASIQQGAYEQY
>once|14|TRBV20-1|TRBJ2-7
SATIRQGASSYEQY